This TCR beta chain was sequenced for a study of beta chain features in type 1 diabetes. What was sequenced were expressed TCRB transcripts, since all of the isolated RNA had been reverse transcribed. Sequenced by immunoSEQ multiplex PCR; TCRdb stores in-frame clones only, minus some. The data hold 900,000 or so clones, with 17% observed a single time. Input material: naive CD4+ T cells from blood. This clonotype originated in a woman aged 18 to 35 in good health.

The DNA for the CDR3 is TGTGCCAGCAGTCCACGGTCCTTTAATGAAAAACTGTTTTTT. It encodes CASSPRSFNEKLFF. This chain uses TRBV2 with TRBJ1-4; D is undetermined. In germline, CDR1 is SNHLY, CDR2 FYNNEI. V shed 5 bases and J shed 4 bases, with 11 bases lying between them. The CDR3 runs to 14 residues. The full variable domain, completed using reference TRBV2 and TRBJ1-4, is EPEVTQTPSHQVTQMGQEVILRCVPISNHLYFYWYRQILGQKVEFLVSFYNNEISEKSEIFDDQFSVERPDGSNFTLKIRSTKLEDSAMYFCASSPRSFNEKLFFGSGTQLSVL.